These 9 T cell receptor beta chains share one sample of origin, sequenced in a study of technical replicates of blood from several donors. Produced via immunoSEQ multiplex PCR; TCRdb's table is partial and in-frame only. The repertoire holds around 93,000 clones, roughly 94% seen once, with under 0.35% in the top ten. Material: T cells isolated from PBMCs. Receptors originate from a human donor in good health.

CDR3 sequence (DNA): TGTGCCAGCAGTTACTCGAGGATGAGCACAGATACGCAGTATTTT. As protein: CASSYSRMSTDTQYF. The V and J genes are TRBV6-5 and TRBJ2-3; no clear D. Germline lookup yields CDR1 MNHEY and CDR2 SVGAGI. The CDR3 runs 15 residues. V lost 0 bases and J lost 0, with 7 bases in between.

The genes are TRBV27 and TRBJ2-2, with TRBD1 as a possible D gene (5 bases). This CDR3 has 14 amino acids. Per the germline V gene, CDR1 is MNHEY and CDR2 is SMNVEV (reference sequence). V lost 5 bases and J lost 5, with 12 bases in between. Here the CDR3 reads CASSRTRDTGELFF. The CDR3 nucleotides read TGTGCCAGCAGTAGAACCAGGGATACCGGGGAGCTGTTTTTT.

The rearrangement joins TRBV7-8 to TRBJ2-7; D is unresolved. Germline CDR1 is SGHVS and CDR2 is FQNEAQ. Trimming left V 8 bases short and J 0 bases short, with 11 bases between. CDR3 length: 13 residues. The CDR3 loop is CASADYSSYEQYF. Here the CDR3 DNA reads TGTGCCAGCGCCGATTATAGCTCCTACGAGCAGTACTTC.

The rearrangement links TRBV25-1 to TRBJ2-2, with D hard to call. The V end was cut by 5 bases, the J end by 6 bases, with 4 bases between. The CDR3 covers 11 residues. Germline V gene data show CDR1 as MGHDK and CDR2 as SYGVNS. The CDR3: CASSSAGELFF. Here the CDR3 DNA reads TGTGCCAGCAGTTCGGCCGGGGAGCTGTTTTTT.

The chain links TRBV6-1 to TRBJ2-1, with 9 bases fitting TRBD2. Germline V gene sequence: CDR1 MNHNS, CDR2 SASEGT. The V and J ends lost 7 bases and 9 bases, in that order; junction bases with no gene match: 10. The CDR3 totals 14 residues. The chain's CDR3 is CASKPRTSEGEQFF. The CDR3 region has the DNA TGTGCCAGCAAACCGAGGACTAGCGAGGGTGAGCAGTTCTTC.

This chain links TRBV4-1 with TRBJ2-7; TRBD2 is a possible D gene (5 bases). V lost 1 base, J lost 4 bases, and 8 bases lay in between. This CDR3 is built from 13 residues. Germline-derived CDR1 and CDR2 are MGHRA and YSYEKL. CDR3 region: CASSQVGVYEQYF. CDR3 DNA: TGCGCCAGCAGCCAAGTCGGGGTTTACGAGCAGTACTTC.

The chain joins TRBV7-2 to TRBJ2-7; tentatively, D is TRBD2 (5 bases). Between the trimmed V and J ends, which lost 5 bases and 5 bases, there was a span of 25 bases. Germline V CDR1 and CDR2: SGHTA, FQGNSA. CDR3 length equals 17 residues. Written as DNA, the CDR3 is TGTGCCAGCAGCCGGAAACTCTCGGGATTTCTCCCAGACGAGCAGTACTTC. Translation: CASSRKLSGFLPDEQYF.

The gene calls are TRBV9 and TRBJ2-5, with a weak D call TRBD1 (6 bases). CDR3 length: 14 amino acids. The germline CDR1 and CDR2 sequences are SGDLS and YYNGEE. Trimming pared 3 bases from V and 5 bases from J, leaving 14 bases between. In DNA, the CDR3 is TGTGCCAGCAGCGATTTAGGGGGACGGGAGACCCAGTACTTC. This codes for CASSDLGGRETQYF. The full variable domain, in which reference TRBV9 and TRBJ2-5 provide the parts outside the CDR3, is DSGVTQTPKHLITATGQRVTLRCSPRSGDLSVYWYQQSLDQGLQFLIQYYNGEERAKGNILERFSAQQFPDLHSELNLSSLELGDSALYFCASSDLGGRETQYFGPGTRLLVL.

The chain couples TRBV6-1 to TRBJ2-1, with a possible D match to TRBD2 (5 bases). This CDR3 spans 13 amino acids. Germline CDR1 MNHNS, CDR2 SASEGT. V lost 0 bases and J 7 bases, leaving 7 bases between the germline ends. CDR3 DNA: TGTGCCAGCAGTGAAGCAAGACTAAATGAGCAGTTCTTC. Amino acids: CASSEARLNEQFF.